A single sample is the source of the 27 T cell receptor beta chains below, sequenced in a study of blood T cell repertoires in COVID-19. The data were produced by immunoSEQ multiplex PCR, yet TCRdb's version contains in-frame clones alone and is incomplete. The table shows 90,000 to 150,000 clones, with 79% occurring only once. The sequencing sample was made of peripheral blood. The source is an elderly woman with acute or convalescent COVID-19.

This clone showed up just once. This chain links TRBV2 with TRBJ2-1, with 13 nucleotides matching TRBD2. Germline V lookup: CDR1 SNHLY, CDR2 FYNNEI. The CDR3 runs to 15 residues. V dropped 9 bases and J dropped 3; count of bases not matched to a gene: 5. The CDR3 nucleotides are TGTGCCAGTGTCTGGACTAGCGGGGGCTACAATGAGCAGTTCTTC. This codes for CASVWTSGGYNEQFF.

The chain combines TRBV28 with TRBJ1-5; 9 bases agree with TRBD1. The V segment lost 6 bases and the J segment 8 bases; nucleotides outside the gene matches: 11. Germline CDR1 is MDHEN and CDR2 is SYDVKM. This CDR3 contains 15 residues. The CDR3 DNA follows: TGTGCCAGCAGCCCCCCCGGGACAGGGCGAGAGCCCCAGCATTTT. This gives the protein CASSPPGTGREPQHF.

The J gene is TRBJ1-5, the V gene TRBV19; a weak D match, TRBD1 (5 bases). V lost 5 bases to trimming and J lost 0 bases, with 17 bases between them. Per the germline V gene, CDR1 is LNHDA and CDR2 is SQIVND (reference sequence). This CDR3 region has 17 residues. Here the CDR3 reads CASSPGGGKGSNQPQHF. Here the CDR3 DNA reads TGTGCCAGTAGTCCTGGGGGGGGGAAGGGTAGCAATCAGCCCCAGCATTTT.

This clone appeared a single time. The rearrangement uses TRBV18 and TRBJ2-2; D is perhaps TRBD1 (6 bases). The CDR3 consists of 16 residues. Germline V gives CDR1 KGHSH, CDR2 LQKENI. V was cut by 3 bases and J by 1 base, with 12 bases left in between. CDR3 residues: CASSPQGLLNTGELFF. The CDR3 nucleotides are TGTGCCAGCTCACCCCAGGGGTTGCTGAACACCGGGGAGCTGTTTTTT.

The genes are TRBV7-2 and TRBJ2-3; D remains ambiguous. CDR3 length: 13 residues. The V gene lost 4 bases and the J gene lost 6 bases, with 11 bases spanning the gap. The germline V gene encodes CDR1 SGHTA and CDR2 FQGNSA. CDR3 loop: CASSYRPGDTQYF. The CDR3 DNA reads TGTGCCAGCAGCTACCGACCAGGCGATACGCAGTATTTT.

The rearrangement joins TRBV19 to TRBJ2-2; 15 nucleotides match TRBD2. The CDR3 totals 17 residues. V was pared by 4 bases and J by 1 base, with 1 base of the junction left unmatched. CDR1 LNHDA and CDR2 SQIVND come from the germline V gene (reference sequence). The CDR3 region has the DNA TGTGCCAGTAGTAGGGGACTAGCGGGAGGGAACACCGGGGAGCTGTTTTTT. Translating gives CASSRGLAGGNTGELFF.

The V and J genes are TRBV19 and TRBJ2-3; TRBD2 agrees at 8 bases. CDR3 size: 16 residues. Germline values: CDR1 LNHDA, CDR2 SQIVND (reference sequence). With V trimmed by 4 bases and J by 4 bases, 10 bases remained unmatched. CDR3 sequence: CASSTLAGLNADTQYF. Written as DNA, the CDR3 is TGTGCCAGTAGTACTTTAGCGGGGCTGAATGCAGATACGCAGTATTTT.

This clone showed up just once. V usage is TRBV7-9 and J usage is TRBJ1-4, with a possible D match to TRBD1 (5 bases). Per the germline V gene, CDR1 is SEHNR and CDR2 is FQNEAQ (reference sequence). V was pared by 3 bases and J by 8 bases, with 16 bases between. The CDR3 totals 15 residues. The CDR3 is CASSFGTPEGEKLFF. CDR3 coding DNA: TGTGCCAGCAGCTTCGGGACCCCGGAGGGGGAAAAACTGTTTTTT.

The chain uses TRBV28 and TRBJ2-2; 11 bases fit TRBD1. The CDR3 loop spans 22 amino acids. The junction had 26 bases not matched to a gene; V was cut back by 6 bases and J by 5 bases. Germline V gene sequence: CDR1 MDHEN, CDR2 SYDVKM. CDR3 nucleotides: TGTGCCAGCAGCCGCCAACTCCGGGACAGGGGGTTGGGGGGAGGGAGGACCGGGGAGCTGTTTTTT. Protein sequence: CASSRQLRDRGLGGGRTGELFF.

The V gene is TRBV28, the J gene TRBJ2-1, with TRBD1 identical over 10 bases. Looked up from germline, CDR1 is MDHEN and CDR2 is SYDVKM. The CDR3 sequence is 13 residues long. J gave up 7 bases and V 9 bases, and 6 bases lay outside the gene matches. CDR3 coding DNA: TGTGCCAGTAGACAGGGGGCGCTTAATGAGCAGTTCTTC. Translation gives CASRQGALNEQFF.

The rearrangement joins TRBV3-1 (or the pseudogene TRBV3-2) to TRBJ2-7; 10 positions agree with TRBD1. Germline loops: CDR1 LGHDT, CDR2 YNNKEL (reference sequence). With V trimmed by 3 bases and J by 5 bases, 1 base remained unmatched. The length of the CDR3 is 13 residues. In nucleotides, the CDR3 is TGTGCCAGCAGCCAGACAGGGGGCAACGAGCAGTACTTC. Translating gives CASSQTGGNEQYF.

CDR3: CASSFQRGNTGELFF. The DNA for the CDR3 is TGTGCCAGCAGTTTCCAGCGGGGTAACACCGGGGAGCTGTTTTTT. The J gene is TRBJ2-2, the V gene TRBV6-5, with 7 bases identical to TRBD2. The V gene's germline CDR1 is MNHEY and CDR2 SVGAGI. The junction had 4 bases not matched to a gene; V was cut back by 4 bases and J by 2 bases. The CDR3 has 15 residues.

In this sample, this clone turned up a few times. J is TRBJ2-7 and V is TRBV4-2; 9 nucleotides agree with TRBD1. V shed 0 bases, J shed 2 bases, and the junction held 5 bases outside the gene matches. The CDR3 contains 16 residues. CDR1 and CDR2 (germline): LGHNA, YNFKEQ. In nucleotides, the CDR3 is TGTGCCAGCAGCCAAGATGTGAGACAGGGGGCCTACGAGCAGTACTTC. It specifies CASSQDVRQGAYEQYF.

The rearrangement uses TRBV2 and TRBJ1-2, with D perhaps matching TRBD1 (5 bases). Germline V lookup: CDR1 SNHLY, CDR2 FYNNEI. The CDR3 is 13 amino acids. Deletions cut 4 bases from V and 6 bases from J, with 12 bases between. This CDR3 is CASSARTTNGYTF. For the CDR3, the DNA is TGTGCCAGCAGTGCCCGGACAACAAATGGCTACACCTTC.

Here the CDR3 reads CASSLTVNSGNTIYF. In nucleotides, the CDR3 is TGTGCCAGCAGCTTGACAGTTAACTCTGGAAACACCATATATTTT. This chain links TRBV7-2 with TRBJ1-3; weak D call: TRBD1 (5 bases). Between the trimmed V and J ends, which lost 3 bases and 0 bases, there was a span of 9 bases. Per the germline V gene, CDR1 is SGHTA and CDR2 is FQGNSA. This CDR3 comprises 15 residues.

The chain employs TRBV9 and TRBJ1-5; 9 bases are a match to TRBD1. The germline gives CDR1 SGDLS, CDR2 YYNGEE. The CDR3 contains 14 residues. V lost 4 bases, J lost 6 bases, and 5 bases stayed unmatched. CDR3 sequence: CASSLGQGSQPQHF. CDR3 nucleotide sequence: TGTGCCAGCAGCCTGGGACAGGGCAGTCAGCCCCAGCATTTT.

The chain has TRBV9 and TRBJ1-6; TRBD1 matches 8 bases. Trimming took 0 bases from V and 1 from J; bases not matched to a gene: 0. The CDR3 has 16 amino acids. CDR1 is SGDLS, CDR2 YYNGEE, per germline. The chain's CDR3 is CASSVGQGSYNSPLHF. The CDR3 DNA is TGTGCCAGCAGCGTAGGACAGGGGTCCTATAATTCACCCCTCCACTTT. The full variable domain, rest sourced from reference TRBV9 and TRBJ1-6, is DSGVTQTPKHLITATGQRVTLRCSPRSGDLSVYWYQQSLDQGLQFLIQYYNGEERAKGNILERFSAQQFPDLHSELNLSSLELGDSALYFCASSVGQGSYNSPLHFGNGTRLTVT.

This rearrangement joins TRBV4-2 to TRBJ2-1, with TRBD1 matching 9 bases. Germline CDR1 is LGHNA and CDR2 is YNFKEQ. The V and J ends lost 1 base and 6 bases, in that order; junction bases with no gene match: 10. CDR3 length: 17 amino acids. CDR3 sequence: CASSQVPGTGISNEQFF. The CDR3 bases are TGTGCCAGCAGCCAAGTACCTGGGACAGGGATTAGCAATGAGCAGTTCTTC.

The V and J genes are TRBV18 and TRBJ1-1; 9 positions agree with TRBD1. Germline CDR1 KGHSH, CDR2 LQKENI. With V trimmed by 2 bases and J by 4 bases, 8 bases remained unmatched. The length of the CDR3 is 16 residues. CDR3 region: CASSPDRGQGFTEAFF. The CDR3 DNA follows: TGTGCCAGCTCACCAGACCGGGGACAGGGTTTCACTGAAGCTTTCTTT.

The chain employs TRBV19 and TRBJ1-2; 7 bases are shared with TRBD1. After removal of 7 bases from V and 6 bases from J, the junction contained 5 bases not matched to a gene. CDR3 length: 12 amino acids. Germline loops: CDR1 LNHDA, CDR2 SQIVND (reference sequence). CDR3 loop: CASTEQGHGYTF. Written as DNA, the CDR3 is TGTGCCAGTACTGAACAGGGGCATGGCTACACCTTC.

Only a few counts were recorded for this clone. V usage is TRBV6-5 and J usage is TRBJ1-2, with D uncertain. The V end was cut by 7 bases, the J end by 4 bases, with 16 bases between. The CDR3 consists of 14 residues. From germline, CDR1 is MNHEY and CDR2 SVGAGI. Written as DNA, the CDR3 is TGTGCCAGCATCTGGGCCACCAGCTCCTATGGCTACACCTTC. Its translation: CASIWATSSYGYTF.

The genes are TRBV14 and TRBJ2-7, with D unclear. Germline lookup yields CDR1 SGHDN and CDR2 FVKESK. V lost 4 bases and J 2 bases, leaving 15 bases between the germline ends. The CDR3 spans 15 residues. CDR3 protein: CASSPLHLPPYEQYF. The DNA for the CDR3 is TGTGCCAGCAGCCCTTTGCATCTACCCCCCTACGAGCAGTACTTC.

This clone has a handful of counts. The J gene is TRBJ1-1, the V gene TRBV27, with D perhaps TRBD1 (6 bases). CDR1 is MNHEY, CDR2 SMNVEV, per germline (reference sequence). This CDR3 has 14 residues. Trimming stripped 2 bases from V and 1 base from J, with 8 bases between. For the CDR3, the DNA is TGTGCCAGCAGTTTACCAGGGGCGAACACTGAAGCTTTCTTT. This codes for CASSLPGANTEAFF.

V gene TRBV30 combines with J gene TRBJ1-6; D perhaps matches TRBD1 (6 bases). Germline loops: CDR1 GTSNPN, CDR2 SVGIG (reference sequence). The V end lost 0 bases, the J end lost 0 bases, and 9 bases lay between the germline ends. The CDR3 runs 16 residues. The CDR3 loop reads CAWSVTGSSYNSPLHF. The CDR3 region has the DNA TGTGCCTGGAGTGTCACAGGGAGCTCCTATAATTCACCCCTCCACTTT.

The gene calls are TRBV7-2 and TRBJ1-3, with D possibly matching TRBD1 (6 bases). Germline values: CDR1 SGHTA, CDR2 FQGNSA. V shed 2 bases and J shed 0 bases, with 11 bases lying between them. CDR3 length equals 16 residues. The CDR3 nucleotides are TGTGCCAGCAGCTTACAGGGGCGGAACTCTGGAAACACCATATATTTT. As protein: CASSLQGRNSGNTIYF.

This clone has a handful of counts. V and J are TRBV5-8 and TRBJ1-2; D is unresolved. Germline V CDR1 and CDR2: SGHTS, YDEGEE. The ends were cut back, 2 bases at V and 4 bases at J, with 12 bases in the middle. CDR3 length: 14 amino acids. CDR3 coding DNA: TGTGCCAGCAGCTTTGGACGGGAGCTCTATGGCTACACCTTC. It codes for CASSFGRELYGYTF.

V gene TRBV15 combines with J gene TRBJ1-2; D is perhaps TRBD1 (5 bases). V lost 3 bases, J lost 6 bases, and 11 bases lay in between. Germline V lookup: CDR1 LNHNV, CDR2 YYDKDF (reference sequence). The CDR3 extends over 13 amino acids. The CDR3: CATSRPVGDGYTF. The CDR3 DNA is TGTGCCACCAGCAGGCCTGTAGGGGATGGCTACACCTTC. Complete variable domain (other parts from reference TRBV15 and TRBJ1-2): DAMVIQNPRYQVTQFGKPVTLSCSQTLNHNVMYWYQQKSSQAPKLLFHYYDKDFNNEADTPDNFQSRRPNTSFCFLDIRSPGLGDTAMYLCATSRPVGDGYTFGSGTRLTVV.